This T cell receptor beta chain was sequenced during a study of graft-versus-host responses after intestinal transplantation. Overall study: Those transplanted obtained multivisceral, liver-intestinal, or isolated intestinal grafts.

Clones were read by immunoSEQ multiplex PCR, and TCRdb kept only the in-frame ones, dropping some. Seen here are some 90,000 clones, roughly 80% observed once, and the top ten hold approximately 0.88%. As for this clone: The antigen is undetermined.

Trimming left V 6 bases short and J 5 bases short, with 11 bases between. Germline V gene data show CDR1 as LNHDA and CDR2 as SQIVND (reference sequence). There are 13 residues in the CDR3. This TCR was recovered from a human donor who received an intestinal transplant. V gene TRBV19 combines with J gene TRBJ1-5, with D maybe TRBD1 (5 bases). The material sequenced was unstimulated CD4+ T cells sorted from spleen or lymph node cells, taken before intestinal transplant. Written as DNA, the CDR3 is TGTGCCAGTAGCCTGGACACCTATCAGCCCCAGCATTTT. It codes for CASSLDTYQPQHF.